The sequence of this TCR beta chain was determined in a study of blood T cell repertoires in COVID-19. Study-level background: Samples of COVID-19 (acute and convalescent) were obtained from the United States, Italy and Spain. Nucleic acid was either cDNA or gDNA, and it came from T cells, B-cell-depleted T cells, or PBMCs.

This clone was seen only a few times. Germline V gene sequence: CDR1 KGHSH, CDR2 LQKENI. The germline V and J ends were trimmed by 3 bases and 7 bases, with 16 bases remaining between them. The CDR3 is 14 amino acids. In the authors' workflow: The authors estimated nucleated cell counts from reference gene primer amplification. Data came from immunoSEQ multiplex PCR; TCRdb stores just in-frame clones and leaves some out. V and J calls and clone size are copied from that table; D and trimming were computed from the DNA. The table records about 160,000 clones, 85% to 90% of them present only once. This TCR came from a woman in her sixties or seventies with acute or convalescent COVID-19. The sample taken for sequencing was peripheral blood. This rearrangement joins TRBV18 to TRBJ2-7; D possibly corresponds to TRBD2 (5 bases). CDR3 sequence (DNA): TGTGCCAGCTCACCTGCCGGGGTTGGTCGGGAGCAGTACTTC. Amino acids: CASSPAGVGREQYF.